The 10 T cell receptor beta chains below all came from one sample that was sequenced in a study of blood T cell repertoires in COVID-19. TCRdb's copy holds only in-frame clones and misses some; the assay was immunoSEQ multiplex PCR. The repertoire holds tens of thousands of clones, approximately 80% seen once, with roughly two thirds in the top ten. The sample taken for sequencing was peripheral blood. These receptors all stem from an elderly man with acute or convalescent COVID-19.

CDR3 nucleotides: TGTGCCAGCAGCCAAGCAGGGTACACTGAAGCTTTCTTT. It codes for CASSQAGYTEAFF. The chain is built from TRBV14 and TRBJ1-1; tentative D call: TRBD1 (5 bases). Trimming pared 1 base from V and 3 bases from J, leaving 6 bases between. CDR1 is SGHDN, CDR2 FVKESK, per germline. The CDR3 covers 13 residues.

This chain joins TRBV3-1 (or the pseudogene TRBV3-2) and TRBJ2-1; TRBD1 aligns across 10 bases. The trim removed 5 bases at V and 3 bases at J, leaving 7 bases unmatched. Germline CDR1 is LGHDT and CDR2 is YNNKEL (reference sequence). There are 16 residues in the CDR3. CDR3 DNA: TGTGCCAGCAGCTCCGGGACAGGGGTTATCTACAATGAGCAGTTCTTC. This translates into CASSSGTGVIYNEQFF.

The V and J genes are TRBV28 and TRBJ2-2; TRBD1 is a possible D gene (6 bases). V was clipped by 10 bases and J by 1 base, with 10 bases between them. Germline CDR1 MDHEN, CDR2 SYDVKM. The length of the CDR3 is 13 residues. The CDR3 DNA reads TGTGCCACCGTGGGACAGAACACCGGGGAGCTGTTTTTT. This encodes CATVGQNTGELFF. Based on the CDR3 plus reference TRBV28 and TRBJ2-2, the full variable domain is DVKVTQSSRYLVKRTGEKVFLECVQDMDHENMFWYRQDPGLGLRLIYFSYDVKMKEKGDIPEGYSVSREKKERFSLILESASTNQTSMYLCATVGQNTGELFFGEGSRLTVL.

The genes are TRBV10-3 and TRBJ2-2, with 7 bases aligning to TRBD2. The V segment lost 6 bases and the J segment 1 base; nucleotides outside the gene matches: 5. The CDR3 extends over 15 amino acids. Germline-derived CDR1 and CDR2 are ENHRY and SYGVKD. The CDR3 sequence is CAIRTGTMNTGELFF. The CDR3 coding sequence is TGTGCCATCAGGACCGGGACTATGAACACCGGGGAGCTGTTTTTT.

This clone came up a few times. The rearrangement joins TRBV7-2 to TRBJ2-3; 9 nucleotides agree with TRBD2. The trim removed 4 bases at V and 1 base at J, leaving 15 bases unmatched. This CDR3 region has 19 residues. CDR1 is SGHTA and CDR2 is FQGNSA in the germline V gene. The CDR3 loop is CASSSSLGSGRRGTDTQYF. CDR3 DNA: TGTGCCAGCAGCTCATCCCTCGGCAGCGGGAGGAGGGGCACAGATACGCAGTATTTT.

This chain uses TRBV27 with TRBJ2-1; 7 bases are shared with TRBD1. This CDR3 is 16 amino acids long. J lost 4 bases, V lost 3 bases, and 9 bases had no gene match. The germline V gene encodes CDR1 MNHEY and CDR2 SMNVEV (reference sequence). The CDR3: CASSLTGTDPYNEQFF. The DNA for the CDR3 is TGTGCCAGCAGTTTGACAGGGACGGATCCTTACAATGAGCAGTTCTTC.

In this sample, this clone turned up many times. This chain links TRBV28 with TRBJ1-1, with D possibly being TRBD1 (6 bases). Germline V gene lookup returns CDR1 MDHEN and CDR2 SYDVKM. This CDR3 is 13 amino acids long. Trimming removed 6 bases at V and 3 bases at J, with 11 bases between. CDR3: CASREQGYTEAFF. CDR3 DNA: TGTGCCAGCAGGGAACAGGGATACACTGAAGCTTTCTTT.

The chain links TRBV6-5 to TRBJ2-7, with TRBD2 identical over 11 bases. V trimming: 5 bases; J trimming: 2 bases; junction bases outside the gene matches: 5. CDR3 length: 15 residues. Germline lookup yields CDR1 MNHEY and CDR2 SVGAGI. The CDR3 sequence: CASSPGTSGTYEQYF. Here the CDR3 DNA reads TGTGCCAGCAGTCCCGGGACTAGCGGAACCTACGAGCAGTACTTC.

The table lists this clone with a count of one. This sequence joins TRBV5-4 and TRBJ2-6; 7 bases are shared with TRBD2. CDR3 size: 16 residues. Germline CDR1 is SGHNT and CDR2 is YYREEE (reference sequence). Trimming at V came to 2 bases and at J to 4 bases, leaving 6 bases not matched to a gene. The CDR3 nucleotides read TGTGCCAGCAGCTTAGGGAGGGAGGCCGGGGCCAACGTCCTGACTTTC. The encoded protein is CASSLGREAGANVLTF.

This clone has just one count. V gene TRBV19 combines with J gene TRBJ1-4; perhaps TRBD1 as D (5 bases). V was shortened by 3 bases and J by 8 bases, with 10 bases between the two germline ends. The CDR3 spans 13 residues. Germline values: CDR1 LNHDA, CDR2 SQIVND (reference sequence). The CDR3 is CASSIRVREKLFF. The CDR3 nucleotides read TGTGCCAGTAGTATCAGGGTTCGCGAAAAACTGTTTTTT.